The 5 T cell receptor beta chains below were found in one sample sequenced in a study of cytomegalovirus exposure and HLA in healthy donors (dated by TCRdb to 2017 to 2019). Libraries were constructed by the immunoSEQ multiplex PCR assay. The multiplex PCR relied on a mix of 60 forward primers for TCR Vbeta segments and 13 reverse primers for TCR Jbeta segments. Drawn from immuneACCESS, this table holds only the in-frame rearrangements with V and J called that TCRdb kept. Clones are partly lost; checked studies trace under half to an unresolved V gene and leave the rest unexplained. Present in this sample are around 130,000 clones, 75% to 90% of which were seen just once. About 6.7% of the sample rests with the top ten. Source material: PBMCs. The receptor set was obtained from a woman aged 25 to 39 in good health and CMV-seropositive.

This rearrangement joins TRBV5-1 to TRBJ2-3; D may be TRBD1 (5 bases). V gave up 0 bases and J gave up 5 bases, with 13 bases separating them. There are 15 residues in the CDR3. Looked up from germline, CDR1 is SGHRS and CDR2 is YFSETQ. CDR3 sequence: CASSLAGQGGDTQYF. Here the CDR3 DNA reads TGCGCCAGCAGCTTGGCCGGGCAGGGTGGAGATACGCAGTATTTT.

This chain uses TRBV5-6 with TRBJ1-6; D is undetermined. The CDR3 covers 16 residues. CDR1 is SGHDT and CDR2 is YYEEEE in the germline V gene. Trimming left V 2 bases short and J 0 bases short, with 9 bases between. The CDR3, as DNA: TGTGCCAGCAGCTTAGGGAGTTACTCCTATAATTCACCCCTCCACTTT. Its protein is CASSLGSYSYNSPLHF.

The gene calls are TRBV6-5 and TRBJ1-4; D is unclear. Germline values: CDR1 MNHEY, CDR2 SVGAGI. This CDR3 is built from 13 residues. V was clipped by 5 bases and J by 5 bases, with 9 bases between them. In DNA, the CDR3 is TGTGCCAGCAGTCCCCGACTGAATGAAAAACTGTTTTTT. The encoded protein is CASSPRLNEKLFF.

CDR3 protein: CAIRGASVSGDTQYF. The CDR3 nucleotides read TGTGCCATCAGAGGGGCTAGCGTGAGTGGAGATACGCAGTATTTT. The genes are TRBV10-3 and TRBJ2-3; possibly TRBD2 for D (6 bases). V lost 6 bases, J lost 5 bases, and 18 bases lay in between. Germline lookup yields CDR1 ENHRY and CDR2 SYGVKD. The CDR3 consists of 15 residues.

This clone was observed a single time. The chain is built from TRBV10-1 and TRBJ1-1, with a possible D match to TRBD1 (6 bases). From germline, CDR1 is WNHNN and CDR2 SYGVQD (reference sequence). Deletions cut 1 base from V and 2 bases from J, with 14 bases between. This CDR3 contains 16 residues. CDR3 DNA sequence: TGCGCCAGCAGTGAGTTTCGGGACACCTTTAACACTGAAGCTTTCTTT. Protein: CASSEFRDTFNTEAFF.